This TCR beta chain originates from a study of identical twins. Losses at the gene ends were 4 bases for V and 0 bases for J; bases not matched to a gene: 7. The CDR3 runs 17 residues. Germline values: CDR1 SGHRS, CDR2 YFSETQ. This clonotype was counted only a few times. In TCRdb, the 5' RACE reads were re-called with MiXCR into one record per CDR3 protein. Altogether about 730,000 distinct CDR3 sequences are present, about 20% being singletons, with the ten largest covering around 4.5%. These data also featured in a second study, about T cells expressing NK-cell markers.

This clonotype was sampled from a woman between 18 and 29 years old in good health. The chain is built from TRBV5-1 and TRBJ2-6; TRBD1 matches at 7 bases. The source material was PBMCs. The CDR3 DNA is TGCGCCAGCAGCACGCTGGGACAGAACTCTGGGGCCAACGTCCTGACTTTC. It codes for CASSTLGQNSGANVLTF.